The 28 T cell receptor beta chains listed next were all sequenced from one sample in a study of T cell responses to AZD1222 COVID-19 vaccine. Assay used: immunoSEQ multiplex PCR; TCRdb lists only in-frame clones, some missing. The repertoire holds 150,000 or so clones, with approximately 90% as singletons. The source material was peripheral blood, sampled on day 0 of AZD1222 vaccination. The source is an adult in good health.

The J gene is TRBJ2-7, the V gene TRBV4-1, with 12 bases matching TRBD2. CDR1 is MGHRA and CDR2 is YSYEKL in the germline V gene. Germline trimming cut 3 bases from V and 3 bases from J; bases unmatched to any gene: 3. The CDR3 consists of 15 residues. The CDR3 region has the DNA TGCGCCAGCAGCCAGCGACTAGCGGGGGACTACGAGCAGTACTTC. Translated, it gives CASSQRLAGDYEQYF.

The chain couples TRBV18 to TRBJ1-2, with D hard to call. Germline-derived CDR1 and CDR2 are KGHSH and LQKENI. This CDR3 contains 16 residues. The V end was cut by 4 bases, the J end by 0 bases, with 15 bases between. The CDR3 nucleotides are TGTGCCAGCTCACTTAACTCCGGGCAAACTAACTATGGCTACACCTTC. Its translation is CASSLNSGQTNYGYTF. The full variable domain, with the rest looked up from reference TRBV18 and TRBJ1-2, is NAGVMQNPRHLVRRRGQEARLRCSPMKGHSHVYWYRQLPEEGLKFMVYLQKENIIDESGMPKERFSAEFPKEGPSILRIQQVVRGDSAAYFCASSLNSGQTNYGYTFGSGTRLTVV.

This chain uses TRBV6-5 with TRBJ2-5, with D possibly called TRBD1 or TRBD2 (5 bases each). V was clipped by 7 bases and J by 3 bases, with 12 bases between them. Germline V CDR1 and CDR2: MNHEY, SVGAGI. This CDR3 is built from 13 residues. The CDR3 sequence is CASKAGTEETQYF. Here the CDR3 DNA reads TGTGCCAGCAAGGCCGGGACGGAAGAGACCCAGTACTTC.

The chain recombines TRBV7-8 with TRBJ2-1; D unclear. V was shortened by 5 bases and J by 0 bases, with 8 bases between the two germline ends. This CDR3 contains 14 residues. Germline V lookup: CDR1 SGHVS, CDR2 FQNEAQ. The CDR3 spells CASSRGSSYNEQFF. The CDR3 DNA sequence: TGTGCCAGCAGCCGAGGTAGCTCCTACAATGAGCAGTTCTTC.

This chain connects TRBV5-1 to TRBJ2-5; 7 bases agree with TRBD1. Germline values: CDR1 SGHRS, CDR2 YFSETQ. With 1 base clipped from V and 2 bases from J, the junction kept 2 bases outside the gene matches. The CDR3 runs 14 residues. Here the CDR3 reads CASSLWGQQETQYF. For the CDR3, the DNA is TGCGCCAGCAGCTTGTGGGGACAGCAAGAGACCCAGTACTTC.

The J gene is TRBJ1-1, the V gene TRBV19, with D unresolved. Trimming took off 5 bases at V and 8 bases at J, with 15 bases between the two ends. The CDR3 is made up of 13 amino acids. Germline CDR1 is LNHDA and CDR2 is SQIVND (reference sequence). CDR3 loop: CASSSSTPYEAFF. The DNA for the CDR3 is TGTGCCAGTAGTTCATCCACTCCTTACGAAGCTTTCTTT.

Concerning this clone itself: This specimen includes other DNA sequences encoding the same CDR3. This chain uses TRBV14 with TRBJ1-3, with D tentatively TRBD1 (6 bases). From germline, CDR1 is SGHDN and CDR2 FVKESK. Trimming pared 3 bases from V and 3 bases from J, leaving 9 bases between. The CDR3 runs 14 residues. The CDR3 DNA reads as TGTGCCAGCAGCCAGTCCAGGGGTGGAAACACCATATATTTT. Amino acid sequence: CASSQSRGGNTIYF.

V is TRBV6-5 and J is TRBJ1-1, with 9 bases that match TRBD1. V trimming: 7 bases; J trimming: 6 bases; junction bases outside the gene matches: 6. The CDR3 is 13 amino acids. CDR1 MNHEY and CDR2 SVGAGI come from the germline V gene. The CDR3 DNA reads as TGTGCCAGCACGGAACAGGGGGCCGCTGAAGCTTTCTTT. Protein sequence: CASTEQGAAEAFF.

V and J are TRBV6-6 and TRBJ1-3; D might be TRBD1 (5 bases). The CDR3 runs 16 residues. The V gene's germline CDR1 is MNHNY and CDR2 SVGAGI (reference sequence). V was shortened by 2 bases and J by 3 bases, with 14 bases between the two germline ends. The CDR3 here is CASSYPGGRLGNTIYF. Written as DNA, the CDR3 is TGTGCCAGCAGTTACCCCGGGGGACGTCTTGGAAACACCATATATTTT.

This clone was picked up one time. In DNA, the CDR3 is TGCAGTGCTAGTCTGCAGGGGGCACCTCAGCCCCAGCATTTT. This codes for CSASLQGAPQPQHF. The chain carries TRBV20-1 and TRBJ1-5, with 8 bases that match TRBD1. V lost 3 bases and J lost 6; bases outside the gene matches: 7. The CDR3 has 14 residues. CDR1 and CDR2 from the germline V gene are DFQATT and SNEGSKA (reference sequence).

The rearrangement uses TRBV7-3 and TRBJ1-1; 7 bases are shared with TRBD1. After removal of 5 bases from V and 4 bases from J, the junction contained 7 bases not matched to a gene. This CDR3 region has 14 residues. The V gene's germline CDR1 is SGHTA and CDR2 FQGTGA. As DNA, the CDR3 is TGTGCCAGCAGCCCGACAGGGCCGGCCACTGAAGCTTTCTTT. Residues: CASSPTGPATEAFF. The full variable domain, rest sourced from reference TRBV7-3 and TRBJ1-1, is GAGVSQTPSNKVTEKGKYVELRCDPISGHTALYWYRQSLGQGPEFLIYFQGTGAADDSGLPNDRFFAVRPEGSVSTLKIQRTERGDSAVYLCASSPTGPATEAFFGQGTRLTVV.

The CDR3 reads CSADDRRSGETQYF. DNA of the CDR3: TGCAGCGCTGACGACAGAAGGTCTGGAGAGACCCAGTACTTC. The chain recombines TRBV29-1 with TRBJ2-5, with D possibly being TRBD1 (5 bases). The CDR3 sequence is 14 residues long. V was trimmed by 7 bases and J by 4 bases, leaving 19 bases between them. Germline CDR1 is SQVTM and CDR2 is ANQGSEA.

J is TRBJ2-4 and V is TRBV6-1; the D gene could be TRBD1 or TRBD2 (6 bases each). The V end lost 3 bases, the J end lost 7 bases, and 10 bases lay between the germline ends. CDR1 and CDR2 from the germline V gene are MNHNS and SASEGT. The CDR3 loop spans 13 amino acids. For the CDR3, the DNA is TGTGCCAGCAGTGAGGGGGGCCGGAACATTCAGTACTTC. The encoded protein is CASSEGGRNIQYF.

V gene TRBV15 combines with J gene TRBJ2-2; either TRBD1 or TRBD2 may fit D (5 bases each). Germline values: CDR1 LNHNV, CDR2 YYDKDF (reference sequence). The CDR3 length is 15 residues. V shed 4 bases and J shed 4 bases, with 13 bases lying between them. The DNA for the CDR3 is TGTGCCACCAGCACCCCGGGACGATCCACCGGGGAGCTGTTTTTT. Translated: CATSTPGRSTGELFF.

The CDR3 nucleotides are TGTGCCAGCAGTGCGGGACTAGCGGGGAACAATGAGCAGTTCTTC. Translation gives CASSAGLAGNNEQFF. The chain employs TRBV7-2 and TRBJ2-1, with TRBD2 matching 13 bases. CDR3 size: 15 residues. Germline CDR1 reads SGHTA; CDR2 reads FQGNSA. Trimming removed 6 bases from V and 5 bases from J; junction bases left unmatched: 4.

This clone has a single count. The CDR3 region is CASSLDPGLVYEQYF. The CDR3 DNA is TGTGCCAGCAGCCTGGATCCGGGACTAGTATACGAGCAGTACTTC. V usage is TRBV4-2 and J usage is TRBJ2-7; TRBD2 matches 8 bases. The V segment lost 4 bases and the J segment 4 bases; nucleotides outside the gene matches: 9. Per the germline V gene, CDR1 is LGHNA and CDR2 is YNFKEQ. There are 15 residues in the CDR3.

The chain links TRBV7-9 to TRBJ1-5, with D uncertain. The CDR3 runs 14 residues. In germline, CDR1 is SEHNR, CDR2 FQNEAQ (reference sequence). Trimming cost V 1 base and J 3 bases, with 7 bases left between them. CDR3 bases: TGTGCCAGCAGCTTAGGCGGCGTCAATCAGCCCCAGCATTTT. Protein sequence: CASSLGGVNQPQHF.

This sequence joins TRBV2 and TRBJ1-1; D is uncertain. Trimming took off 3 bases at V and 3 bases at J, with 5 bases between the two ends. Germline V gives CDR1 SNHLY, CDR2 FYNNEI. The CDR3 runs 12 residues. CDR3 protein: CASSDLYTEAFF. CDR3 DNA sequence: TGTGCCAGCAGTGATCTGTACACTGAAGCTTTCTTT.

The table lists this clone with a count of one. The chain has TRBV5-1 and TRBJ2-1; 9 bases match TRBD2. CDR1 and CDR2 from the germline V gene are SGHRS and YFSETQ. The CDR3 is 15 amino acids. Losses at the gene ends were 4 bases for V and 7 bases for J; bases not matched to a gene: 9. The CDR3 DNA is TGCGCCAGCAGCACCATAGCGGGGGTGAGGAATGAGCAGTTCTTC. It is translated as CASSTIAGVRNEQFF.

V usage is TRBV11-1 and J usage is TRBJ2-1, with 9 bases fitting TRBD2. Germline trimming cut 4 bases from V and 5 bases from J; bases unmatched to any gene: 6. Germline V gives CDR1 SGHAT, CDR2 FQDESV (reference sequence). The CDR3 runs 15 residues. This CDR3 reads CASSWSGLANNEQFF. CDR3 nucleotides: TGTGCCAGCAGCTGGTCGGGACTAGCAAACAATGAGCAGTTCTTC. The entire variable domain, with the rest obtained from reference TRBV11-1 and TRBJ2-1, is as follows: EAEVAQSPRYKITEKSQAVAFWCDPISGHATLYWYRQILGQGPELLVQFQDESVVDDSQLPKDRFSAERLKGVDSTLKIQPAELGDSAMYLCASSWSGLANNEQFFGPGTRLTVL.

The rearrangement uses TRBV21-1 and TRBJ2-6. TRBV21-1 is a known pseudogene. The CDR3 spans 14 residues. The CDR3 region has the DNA TGTGCCAGCAGCGGGGACTCTGGGGCCAACGTCCTGACTTTC. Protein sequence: CASSGDSGANVLTF.

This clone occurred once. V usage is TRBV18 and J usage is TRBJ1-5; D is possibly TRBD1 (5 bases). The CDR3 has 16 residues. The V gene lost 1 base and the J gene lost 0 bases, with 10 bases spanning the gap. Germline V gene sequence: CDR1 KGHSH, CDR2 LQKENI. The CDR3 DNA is TGTGCCAGCTCACCACAAGGGCAGGGTAGCAATCAGCCCCAGCATTTT. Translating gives CASSPQGQGSNQPQHF.

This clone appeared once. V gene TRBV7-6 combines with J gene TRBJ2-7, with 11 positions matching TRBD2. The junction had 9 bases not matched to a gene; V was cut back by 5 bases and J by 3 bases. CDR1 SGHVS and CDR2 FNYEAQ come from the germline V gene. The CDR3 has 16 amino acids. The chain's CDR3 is CASSRGVLAGGYEQYF. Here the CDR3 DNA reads TGTGCCAGCAGCCGGGGCGTGCTAGCGGGGGGCTACGAGCAGTACTTC.

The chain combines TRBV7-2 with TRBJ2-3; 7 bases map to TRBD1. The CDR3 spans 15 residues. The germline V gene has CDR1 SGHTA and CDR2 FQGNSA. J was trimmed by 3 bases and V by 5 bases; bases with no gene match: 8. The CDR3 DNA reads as TGTGCCAGCAGCCCAGGGGGTTTTGAGACAGATACGCAGTATTTT. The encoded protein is CASSPGGFETDTQYF.

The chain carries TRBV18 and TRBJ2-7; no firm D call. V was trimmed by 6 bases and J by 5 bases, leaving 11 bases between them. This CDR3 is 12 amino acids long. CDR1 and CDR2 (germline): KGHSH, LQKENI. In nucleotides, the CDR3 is TGTGCCAGCTCCCCAGAGTCCCACGAGCAGTACTTC. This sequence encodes CASSPESHEQYF.

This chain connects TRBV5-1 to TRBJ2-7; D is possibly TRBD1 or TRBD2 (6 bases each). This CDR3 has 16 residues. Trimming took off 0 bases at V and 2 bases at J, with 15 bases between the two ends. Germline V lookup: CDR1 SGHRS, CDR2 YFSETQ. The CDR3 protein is CASSLALGGAPYEQYF. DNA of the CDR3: TGCGCCAGCAGCTTGGCTCTGGGGGGCGCACCCTACGAGCAGTACTTC. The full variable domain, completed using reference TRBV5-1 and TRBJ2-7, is KAGVTQTPRYLIKTRGQQVTLSCSPISGHRSVSWYQQTPGQGLQFLFEYFSETQRNKGNFPGRFSGRQFSNSRSEMNVSTLELGDSALYLCASSLALGGAPYEQYFGPGTRLTVT.

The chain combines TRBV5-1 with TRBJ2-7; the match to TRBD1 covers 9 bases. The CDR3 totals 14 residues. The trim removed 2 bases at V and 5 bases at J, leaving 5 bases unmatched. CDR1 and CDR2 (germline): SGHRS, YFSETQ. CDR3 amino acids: CASSFEQGANEQYF. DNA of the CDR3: TGCGCCAGCAGCTTCGAACAGGGGGCGAACGAGCAGTACTTC.

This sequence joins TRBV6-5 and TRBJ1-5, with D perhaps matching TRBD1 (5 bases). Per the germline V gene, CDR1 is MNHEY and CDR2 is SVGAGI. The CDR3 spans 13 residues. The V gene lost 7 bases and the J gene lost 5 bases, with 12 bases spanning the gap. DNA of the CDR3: TGTGCCAGCACCCCGGGGCCTCATCAGCCCCAGCATTTT. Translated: CASTPGPHQPQHF.